A single count supports the clone carrying this T cell receptor (beta chain). This entry belongs to a study of shared clonotypes between healthy human individuals. The material for each subset, its genomic DNA, was split evenly across several immunoSEQ plates. Under the authors' procedure: ImmunoSEQ yielded junction-only sequences lacking quality scores, so filtering differed. TCRdb keeps only in-frame clones here, not all; method: immunoSEQ multiplex PCR. That table is the source of V, J and clone size, and D and trimming were worked out from the DNA. The sample has around 430,000 clones, around 79% seen once. J gave up 5 bases and V 4 bases, and 5 bases lay outside the gene matches. This CDR3 is built from 15 residues. In germline, CDR1 is LNHDA, CDR2 SQIVND (reference sequence).

The sequence was obtained from a woman aged 40 to 55 in good health. Some clones in this sample may be carry-over from other donors' samples. The chain is built from TRBV19 and TRBJ2-5, with 12 bases that match TRBD2. Sample: PBMCs. The CDR3 loop is CASSTGLAGFETQYF. As DNA, the CDR3 is TGTGCCAGTAGTACTGGACTAGCGGGATTCGAGACCCAGTACTTC.